Below are 21 T cell receptor beta chains sequenced from a single sample in a study of post-analysis software for immune sequencing data. General study results and limits: Compared with controls, patients had more of roughly 5 TRBV segments, including TRBV5-6, TRBV5-1 and TRBV20-1.

Incorporated into the TCR beta cDNA libraries were unique molecular identifiers, which served to reduce PCR and sequencing biases. TCRdb reanalysed the PCR reads using MiXCR and keeps one entry per CDR3 protein. This sample carries 650,000 to 900,000 distinct CDR3 sequences, more than 45% of them seen once, and the ten largest clones take 4.9%. These receptors have no known antigen. Sequencing was performed on blood. Receptors were obtained from a girl aged 10-17 years with multiple sclerosis.

The chain has TRBV27 and TRBJ1-2; no definite D call. Trimming took off 6 bases at V and 8 bases at J, with 16 bases between the two ends. Germline assignment: CDR1 MNHEY and CDR2 SMNVEV (reference sequence). The length of the CDR3 is 13 residues. The chain's CDR3 is CASRGPPSLGYTF. In DNA, the CDR3 is TGTGCCAGCAGGGGCCCACCCAGTCTGGGCTACACCTTC.

This clonotype was counted a few times. The V and J genes are TRBV7-2 and TRBJ2-1; 10 nucleotides align to TRBD2. Gene TRBJ2-7 matches the end of the DNA better, so the J call may be wrong. The CDR3 length is 15 residues. Germline CDR1 reads SGHTA; CDR2 reads FQGNSA. The CDR3 protein is CASSSGLAETYEQYF. In DNA form, the CDR3 reads TGTGCCAGCAGCTCCGGACTAGCGGAAACCTACGAGCAGTACTTC.

This clonotype has more than one count but fewer than ten. The chain uses TRBV9 and TRBJ2-3, with 8 positions matching TRBD2. The V segment lost 0 bases and the J segment 9 bases; nucleotides outside the gene matches: 12. This CDR3 spans 16 amino acids. Germline CDR1 is SGDLS and CDR2 is YYNGEE. For the CDR3, the DNA is TGTGCCAGCAGCGTAGCTTCGGAGCGGGAGTGGGCGACGCAGTATTTT. The encoded protein is CASSVASEREWATQYF.

J is TRBJ2-1 and V is TRBV12-3 or TRBV12-4, with 11 bases fitting TRBD2. After removal of 5 bases from V and 12 bases from J, the junction contained 12 bases not matched to a gene. This CDR3 is built from 15 residues. CDR3 nucleotides: TGTGCCAGCAGTCCAGGGACTAGCGGTAGTGACGCGCAGTTCTTC. Encoded protein: CASSPGTSGSDAQFF.

The chain has TRBV21-1 and TRBJ1-5. TRBV21-1 is labeled a pseudogene. This CDR3 comprises 20 residues. CDR3: CASSKAQPSRNGVSNQPQHF. CDR3 DNA: TGTGCCAGCAGCAAAGCGCAGCCCTCACGAAACGGGGTGAGCAATCAGCCCCAGCATTTT.

The genes are TRBV30 and TRBJ1-1, with TRBD1 matching over 8 bases. The CDR3 is made up of 14 amino acids. V was pared by 0 bases and J by 7 bases, with 7 bases of the junction left unmatched. CDR1 and CDR2 (germline): GTSNPN, SVGIG (reference sequence). Here the CDR3 reads CAWSVGQGASEAFF. DNA of the CDR3: TGTGCCTGGAGTGTGGGTCAGGGGGCGAGTGAAGCTTTCTTT.

The V gene is TRBV20-1, the J gene TRBJ2-3, with 7 bases fitting TRBD1. With 0 bases clipped from V and 3 bases from J, the junction kept 15 bases outside the gene matches. Germline loops: CDR1 DFQATT, CDR2 SNEGSKA (reference sequence). The CDR3 is 18 amino acids. The CDR3 DNA reads as TGCAGTGCTAGAGAACACCGAGCCGGACAGGAAAGAACAGATACGCAGTATTTT. Amino acid sequence: CSAREHRAGQERTDTQYF.

This rearrangement joins TRBV5-6 to TRBJ2-7; 9 bases are shared with TRBD1. The CDR3 length is 16 residues. The junction had 10 bases not matched to a gene; V was cut back by 4 bases and J by 2 bases. Germline V gene data show CDR1 as SGHDT and CDR2 as YYEEEE. The CDR3 reads CASSRIGTGRTYEQYF. DNA of the CDR3: TGTGCCAGCAGCCGGATTGGGACAGGGAGAACCTACGAGCAGTACTTC.

V usage is TRBV19 and J usage is TRBJ2-5; D gene uncertain. The CDR3 spans 14 residues. The germline gives CDR1 LNHDA, CDR2 SQIVND (reference sequence). Trimming shortened V by 7 bases and J by 0 bases, and 12 bases separated the two germline ends. CDR3 in DNA: TGTGCCAGTAAAGTATACGCCAACCAAGAGACCCAGTACTTC. Its protein product is CASKVYANQETQYF.

This clonotype has just one count. The rearrangement joins TRBV28 to TRBJ2-7, with TRBD2 identical over 13 bases. Near its end, the DNA agrees better with TRBJ2-5, so the J call may be wrong. The V gene's germline CDR1 is MDHEN and CDR2 SYDVKM. This CDR3 contains 16 residues. For the CDR3, the DNA is TGTGCCAGCAGTTTATGGGGGACTAGCGGGATTGAGACCCAGTACTTC. Its translation: CASSLWGTSGIETQYF.

The sample holds a few counts of this clonotype. The chain uses TRBV29-1 and TRBJ2-5; 9 bases line up with TRBD1. Near its end, the DNA agrees better with TRBJ2-7, so the J call may be wrong. The CDR3 is 12 residues long. CDR1 SQVTM and CDR2 ANQGSEA come from the germline V gene. Written as DNA, the CDR3 is TGCAGCGTCGCCCGGGACAGGGACGAGCAGTACTTC. It is translated as CSVARDRDEQYF.

The chain links TRBV11-2 to TRBJ2-7; TRBD2 might be the D (7 bases). Germline assignment: CDR1 SGHAT and CDR2 FQNNGV. The CDR3 has 14 amino acids. Deletions cut 7 bases from V and 3 bases from J, with 16 bases between. The CDR3 sequence: CASNFGGRHYEQYF. CDR3 DNA sequence: TGTGCCAGCAACTTCGGGGGGCGGCACTACGAGCAGTACTTC.

This clonotype has only one observation. The rearrangement links TRBV7-9 to TRBJ2-6, with TRBD1 matching 7 bases. Germline CDR1 SEHNR, CDR2 FQNEAQ (reference sequence). The CDR3 totals 15 residues. The V and J ends lost 5 bases and 9 bases, in that order; junction bases with no gene match: 10. The CDR3 coding sequence is TGTGCCAGCAGCCCACCGCTTCGGGACAGCAACGTCCTGACTTTC. Its protein product is CASSPPLRDSNVLTF. Using reference TRBV7-9 and TRBJ2-6 for the parts outside the CDR3, the full variable domain is DTGVSQNPRHKITKRGQNVTFRCDPISEHNRLYWYRQTLGQGPEFLTYFQNEAQLEKSRLLSDRFSAERPKGSFSTLEIQRTEQGDSAMYLCASSPPLRDSNVLTFGAGSRLTVL.

The chain joins TRBV9 to TRBJ2-1, with TRBD1 matching over 7 bases. The CDR3 spans 15 residues. Germline V lookup: CDR1 SGDLS, CDR2 YYNGEE. V shed 3 bases and J 3 bases; nucleotides not matched to a gene: 6. CDR3 amino acids: CASSAEGASYNEQFF. In nucleotides, the CDR3 is TGTGCCAGCAGCGCCGAGGGGGCTAGCTACAATGAGCAGTTCTTC.

In its sample, this clonotype was seen a few times. This chain links TRBV2 with TRBJ2-7, with no clear D. Germline V gene lookup returns CDR1 SNHLY and CDR2 FYNNEI. The V end lost 7 bases, the J end lost 1 base, and 14 bases lay between the germline ends. CDR3 length: 14 residues. CDR3 sequence reads: CASTNPAESYEQYF. In nucleotides, the CDR3 is TGTGCCAGCACTAATCCCGCGGAGTCCTACGAGCAGTACTTC.

This clonotype has a handful of counts. This sequence joins TRBV12-3 or TRBV12-4 and TRBJ2-2, with 8 bases that match TRBD2. CDR3 length: 16 amino acids. With 3 bases clipped from V and 7 bases from J, the junction kept 10 bases outside the gene matches. CDR3 sequence (DNA): TGTGCCAGCAGTTTCGTCCCGGGAGGGCCGAACGGGGAGCTGTTTTTT. Its protein product is CASSFVPGGPNGELFF.

The chain combines TRBV6-5 with TRBJ1-1; 7 bases line up with TRBD1. Germline V gene lookup returns CDR1 MNHEY and CDR2 SVGAGI. The CDR3 extends over 12 amino acids. V shed 7 bases and J 6 bases; nucleotides not matched to a gene: 5. The chain's CDR3 is CASNQGDSEAFF. The CDR3 DNA reads as TGTGCCAGCAACCAGGGGGACTCTGAAGCTTTCTTT.

This clonotype has a handful of counts. The chain links TRBV20-1 to TRBJ2-1; D is possibly TRBD1 (5 bases). The CDR3 has 14 residues. Trimming shortened V by 7 bases and J by 6 bases, and 19 bases separated the two germline ends. Germline values: CDR1 DFQATT, CDR2 SNEGSKA (reference sequence). The CDR3 spells CSVGRGREPNEQFF. Written as DNA, the CDR3 is TGCAGTGTCGGGCGAGGCAGGGAACCCAATGAGCAGTTCTTC.

The J gene is TRBJ2-7, the V gene TRBV19, with TRBD2 identical over 7 bases. There are 16 residues in the CDR3. CDR1 is LNHDA, CDR2 SQIVND, per germline (reference sequence). After removal of 4 bases from V and 0 bases from J, the junction contained 9 bases not matched to a gene. DNA of the CDR3: TGTGCCAGTAGTAAAACTGAAGCGGGGTACTCCTACGAGCAGTACTTC. This translates into CASSKTEAGYSYEQYF. Using reference TRBV19 and TRBJ2-7 for the parts outside the CDR3, the full variable domain is DGGITQSPKYLFRKEGQNVTLSCEQNLNHDAMYWYRQDPGQGLRLIYYSQIVNDFQKGDIAEGYSVSREKKESFPLTVTSAQKNPTAFYLCASSKTEAGYSYEQYFGPGTRLTVT.

This clonotype was seen many times. The genes are TRBV7-2 and TRBJ2-7, with TRBD1 matching over 9 bases. The germline V gene encodes CDR1 SGHTA and CDR2 FQGNSA. V was pared by 3 bases and J by 0 bases, with 3 bases of the junction left unmatched. The CDR3 runs 15 residues. The CDR3 sequence is CASSLDRGSSYEQYF. The CDR3 bases are TGTGCCAGCAGCTTGGACAGGGGAAGCTCCTACGAGCAGTACTTC.

This clonotype has only a few counts. J is TRBJ1-2 and V is TRBV15; 7 bases line up with TRBD1. The CDR3 consists of 14 residues. After removal of 3 bases from V and 4 bases from J, the junction contained 5 bases not matched to a gene. Germline values: CDR1 LNHNV, CDR2 YYDKDF (reference sequence). As DNA, the CDR3 is TGTGCCACCAGCAGCCTCGGGACAGCCTATGGCTACACCTTC. This translates into CATSSLGTAYGYTF.